Below, 14 T cell receptor beta chains from the same sample are listed, as sequenced in a study of OX40 agonist ivuxolimab in advanced cancers. Clones were read by immunoSEQ multiplex PCR, and TCRdb kept only the in-frame ones, dropping some. There are under 85,000 clones in the sample; 85% to 95% occur only once, and roughly 22% lies in the top ten. The input for sequencing was CD4+ or CD8+ T cells sorted from blood, taken in a trial of the OX40 agonist ivuxolimab. These receptor sequences come from an adult with an advanced solid tumor such as melanoma, head and neck, liver or kidney cancer.

The V gene is TRBV6-6, the J gene TRBJ1-1; D gene unclear. CDR3 length: 12 amino acids. CDR1 MNHNY and CDR2 SVGAGI come from the germline V gene (reference sequence). Trimming stripped 5 bases from V and 1 base from J, with 5 bases between. CDR3 sequence reads: CASSPGNTEAFF. CDR3 in DNA: TGTGCCAGCAGTCCCGGGAACACTGAAGCTTTCTTT.

The chain uses TRBV7-8 and TRBJ1-2; D unresolved. The CDR3 contains 16 residues. V shed 7 bases and J shed 3 bases, with 21 bases lying between them. CDR1 is SGHVS and CDR2 is FQNEAQ in the germline V gene. Here the CDR3 reads CASTEQHVSDYYGYTF. The CDR3 coding sequence is TGTGCCAGCACCGAGCAACATGTCTCCGACTACTATGGCTACACCTTC.

V gene TRBV28 combines with J gene TRBJ1-1, with D possibly matching TRBD1 (5 bases). Germline loops: CDR1 MDHEN, CDR2 SYDVKM. The CDR3 contains 14 residues. Deletions cut 3 bases from V and 10 bases from J, with 18 bases between. CDR3 region: CASSFNRLRRRAFF. CDR3 in DNA: TGTGCCAGCAGTTTTAACAGGTTGAGGCGGCGAGCTTTCTTT.

The rearrangement joins TRBV29-1 to TRBJ1-2; TRBD1 is a possible D gene (5 bases). The V end lost 4 bases, the J end lost 8 bases, and 8 bases lay between the germline ends. This CDR3 contains 10 residues. Germline V gene data show CDR1 as SQVTM and CDR2 as ANQGSEA. This CDR3 is CSVGGGGYTF. The CDR3 DNA sequence: TGCAGCGTTGGTGGGGGGGGCTACACCTTC. The whole variable domain, filled in from reference TRBV29-1 and TRBJ1-2, reads SAVISQKPSRDICQRGTSLTIQCQVDSQVTMMFWYRQQPGQSLTLIATANQGSEATYESGFVIDKFPISRPNLTFSTLTVSNMSPEDSSIYLCSVGGGGYTFGSGTRLTVV.

This clone was counted once. The chain joins TRBV7-6 to TRBJ2-1, with 7 bases matching TRBD1. The CDR3 has 12 residues. After removal of 5 bases from V and 9 bases from J, the junction contained 4 bases not matched to a gene. Germline assignment: CDR1 SGHVS and CDR2 FNYEAQ. Here the CDR3 DNA reads TGTGCCAGCAGCACTTCAGGGGGTGAGCAGTTCTTC. Amino acid sequence: CASSTSGGEQFF. Full variable domain (outside the CDR3, taken from reference TRBV7-6 and TRBJ2-1): GAGVSQSPRYKVTKRGQDVALRCDPISGHVSLYWYRQALGQGPEFLTYFNYEAQQDKSGLPNDRFSAERPEGSISTLTIQRTEQRDSAMYRCASSTSGGEQFFGPGTRLTVL.

J is TRBJ2-7 and V is TRBV7-6; a possible D gene is TRBD1 (6 bases). The V gene lost 5 bases and the J gene lost 0 bases, with 11 bases spanning the gap. CDR3 length: 14 residues. The germline V gene encodes CDR1 SGHVS and CDR2 FNYEAQ. CDR3 loop: CASSPDRSSYEQYF. CDR3 bases: TGTGCCAGCAGCCCCGACAGGAGCTCCTACGAGCAGTACTTC.

The chain links TRBV19 to TRBJ2-2; D may be TRBD1 or TRBD2 (6 bases each). CDR1 and CDR2 from the germline V gene are LNHDA and SQIVND (reference sequence). With 10 bases removed from V and 3 bases from J, the gap between germline ends came to 15 bases. The CDR3 consists of 14 residues. CDR3 coding DNA: TGTGCCACCCGGGGGCATCGGGACACCGGGGAGCTGTTTTTT. Translated, it gives CATRGHRDTGELFF.

The chain uses TRBV6-1 and TRBJ1-5, with D tentatively TRBD1 (5 bases). V was pared by 1 base and J by 5 bases, with 15 bases between. CDR3 length: 16 amino acids. In germline, CDR1 is MNHNS, CDR2 SASEGT. For the CDR3, the DNA is TGTGCCAGCAGTGAAGGACAAACGGGAGGGGATCAGCCCCAGCATTTT. It yields the protein CASSEGQTGGDQPQHF.

V gene TRBV27 combines with J gene TRBJ1-1; D uncertain. Trimming took off 3 bases at V and 4 bases at J, with 27 bases between the two ends. This CDR3 is built from 19 residues. Per germline, CDR1 MNHEY and CDR2 SMNVEV (reference sequence). The DNA for the CDR3 is TGTGCCAGCAGTTTGATGGGCAGCAGGAATCCGTCAGGTGGCACTGAAGCTTTCTTT. Its protein is CASSLMGSRNPSGGTEAFF.

V usage is TRBV5-4 and J usage is TRBJ2-6; 9 bases align to TRBD1. J was trimmed by 0 bases and V by 5 bases; bases with no gene match: 6. The V gene's germline CDR1 is SGHNT and CDR2 YYREEE (reference sequence). The CDR3 extends over 17 amino acids. This CDR3 is CASRPRGQGSGANVLTF. DNA for the CDR3: TGTGCCAGCAGGCCGAGGGGACAGGGCTCTGGGGCCAACGTCCTGACTTTC.

The rearrangement links TRBV14 to TRBJ2-1; D is possibly TRBD1 (6 bases). Germline CDR1 is SGHDN and CDR2 is FVKESK. Trimming left V 0 bases short and J 7 bases short, with 7 bases between. The CDR3 sequence is 13 residues long. As DNA, the CDR3 is TGTGCCAGCAGCCAAGATAGGGGGAATGAGCAGTTCTTC. This translates into CASSQDRGNEQFF.

This clone is a singleton in its sample. The V gene is TRBV15, the J gene TRBJ1-2, with D perhaps TRBD1 (5 bases). The V gene lost 0 bases and the J gene lost 3 bases, with 11 bases spanning the gap. Looked up from germline, CDR1 is LNHNV and CDR2 is YYDKDF (reference sequence). This CDR3 comprises 15 residues. CDR3 sequence reads: CATSRDLGQYYGYTF. The DNA of the CDR3 is TGTGCCACCAGCAGAGATCTGGGGCAGTACTATGGCTACACCTTC.

CDR3 protein: CASSLGSRDQPQHF. In DNA form, the CDR3 reads TGTGCCAGCAGTTTAGGGTCAAGGGATCAGCCCCAGCATTTT. The chain carries TRBV27 and TRBJ1-5; D gene uncertain. Germline loops: CDR1 MNHEY, CDR2 SMNVEV (reference sequence). The CDR3 totals 14 residues. The V end was cut by 2 bases, the J end by 5 bases, with 10 bases between.

The genes are TRBV9 and TRBJ2-3; 7 bases match TRBD1. In germline, CDR1 is SGDLS, CDR2 YYNGEE. This CDR3 comprises 16 residues. V trimming: 3 bases; J trimming: 0 bases; junction bases outside the gene matches: 7. CDR3 in DNA: TGTGCCAGCAGCGAGGGGACAGCCGGCAGCACAGATACGCAGTATTTT. Translation gives CASSEGTAGSTDTQYF.